This T cell receptor (beta chain) comes out of a study of blood T cell repertoires in COVID-19. The CDR3 runs 17 residues. This table comes from immunoSEQ multiplex PCR, and its TCRdb copy is limited to in-frame clones, with some not included. Of 250,000 to 350,000 clones detected, about 92% appear once; the ten largest clones hold 18%. This receptor was obtained from a woman in her twenties or thirties who had recovered from COVID-19. Sample: PBMCs or T cells enriched from blood (not recorded which). The chain is built from TRBV21-1 and TRBJ1-6; the D call in the table, TRBD1, was not verified against the DNA. TRBV21-1 is annotated as a pseudogene. CDR3: CASSKEEKNRHNSPLHF. In nucleotides, the CDR3 is TGTGCCAGCAGCAAAGAGGAAAAAAACAGGCATAATTCACCCCTCCACTTT.